This is a list of T cell receptor beta chains from one sample in a study of blood T cell repertoires in COVID-19. Sequenced by immunoSEQ multiplex PCR; TCRdb stores in-frame clones only, minus some. The data show about 180,000 clones, roughly 88% seen once. The sequenced sample consisted of peripheral blood. The receptor set was obtained from a woman aged 25 to 45 with acute or convalescent COVID-19. CDR3s include the opening cysteine and the closing phenylalanine or tryptophan. D genes are given only for firm matches. A clone size is listed for some rows: how often the clone was seen (once, few, many), or a class if it is expanded.

clone_size	d_call	j_call	v_call	cdr3_nt	cdr3_aa
-	-	TRBJ2-7	TRBV5-4	TGTGCCAGCAGCTCCCGGACTAACTCCTACGAGCAGTACTTC	CASSSRTNSYEQYF
-	-	TRBJ1-1	TRBV28	TGTGCCAGCAGAATACAGGGCACTGAAGCTTTCTTT	CASRIQGTEAFF
-	TRBD2	TRBJ2-3	TRBV29-1	TGCAGCGTTGAAGGGGCGGGAGGTTTCGCAGATACGCAGTATTTT	CSVEGAGGFADTQYF
few	-	TRBJ1-6	TRBV27	TGTGCCAGCAGTAGGCAGCCTCCAGGGGTTAATTCACCCCTCCACTTT	CASSRQPPGVNSPLHF
-	TRBD1	TRBJ1-6	TRBV2	TGTGCCAGCAGCGAACTCGGACAGGGACGGTCACCCCTCCACTTT	CASSELGQGRSPLHF
-	-	TRBJ1-1	TRBV5-6	TGTGCCAGCAGCTTGGTATGGGCCGGGGGAGCTTTCTTT	CASSLVWAGGAFF
few	-	TRBJ2-2	TRBV10-1	TGCGCCAGCAGTGAGTCCACAGACACCGGGGAGCTGTTTTTT	CASSESTDTGELFF
-	-	TRBJ2-1	TRBV7-9	TGTGCCAGCAGCTTAAGTCTAGGCAATGAGCAGTTCTTC	CASSLSLGNEQFF
-	-	TRBJ2-7	TRBV5-6	TGTGCCAGCAGCTGGACAGCCTCCTACGAGCAGTACTTC	CASSWTASYEQYF
-	-	TRBJ1-5	TRBV30	TGTGCCTGGAGCGGGAGGGCAGGCAGCAGCAATCAGCCCCAGCATTTT	CAWSGRAGSSNQPQHF
-	TRBD2	TRBJ2-7	TRBV2	TGTGCCAGTCAACTAGCGGACTCCTACGAGCAGTACTTC	CASQLADSYEQYF
-	-	TRBJ1-5	TRBV21-1	TGTGCCAGCCAAGGCTACCCCACTGACAGGGACGGGAATCAGCCCCAGCATTTT	CASQGYPTDRDGNQPQHF
once	-	TRBJ1-3	TRBV2	TGTGCCAGCAGCCTTTCGGACAGAATTGGAAACACCATATATTTT	CASSLSDRIGNTIYF
-	-	TRBJ1-5	TRBV4-2	TGTGCCAGCAGCCAAGACCAGATTCAACCCCAGCATTTT	CASSQDQIQPQHF
-	-	TRBJ2-2	TRBV6-6	TGTGCCAGCAGTTACCCATTTAGCGGAACCGGGGAGCTGTTTTTT	CASSYPFSGTGELFF
-	-	TRBJ1-4	TRBV4-1	TGCGCCAGCAGCCGAGGTGAAAAACTGTTTTTT	CASSRGEKLFF
-	TRBD1	TRBJ2-3	TRBV30	TGTGCCTGGAGTGGGGGACAGGGAGTCACAGATACGCAGTATTTT	CAWSGGQGVTDTQYF
-	TRBD2	TRBJ2-7	TRBV11-2	TGTGCCAGCAGCTTAGACGCGGGGGGTAGAACCTACGAGCAGTACTTC	CASSLDAGGRTYEQYF
-	-	TRBJ2-7	TRBV4-1	TGCGCCAGCAGCGATCAAGGCCCAGGGAAGGAGCAGTACTTC	CASSDQGPGKEQYF
-	TRBD1	TRBJ1-6	TRBV7-9	TGTGCCAGCAGCCTCCGGGACAGGCTCGATTCACCCCTCCACTTT	CASSLRDRLDSPLHF
once	-	TRBJ2-2	TRBV5-1	TGCGCCAGCAGCTTGGGTTTGTCGGCCGGGGAGCTGTTTTTT	CASSLGLSAGELFF
-	TRBD2	TRBJ2-1	TRBV2	TGTGCCAGCGGGACTCGGGACTACGGATTTTGGCACCCCGATTCCTCCTACAATGAGCAGTTCTTC	CASGTRDYGFWHPDSSYNEQFF
-	-	TRBJ2-3	TRBV27	TGTGCCAGCAGTCACAGCAGCACAGATACGCAGTATTTT	CASSHSSTDTQYF
-	-	TRBJ1-1	TRBV6-5	TGTGCCAGCAGTCCAATCATTAGCACTGAAGCTTTCTTT	CASSPIISTEAFF
-	TRBD2	TRBJ2-3	TRBV5-1	TGCGCCAGCAGCTCCGGGACTAGCGGAGGAAATACGCAGTATTTT	CASSSGTSGGNTQYF
-	-	TRBJ1-2	TRBV5-1	TGCGCCAGCAGCTTGGCCAGTCTGGACAGCGGCTACACCTTC	CASSLASLDSGYTF
-	-	TRBJ1-1	TRBV9	TGTGCCAGCAGCGTAGAATTCTCGGGTGAAGCTTTCTTT	CASSVEFSGEAFF
-	TRBD2	TRBJ2-1	TRBV7-6	TGTGCCAGCAGCTTAGAGGGGAATAGCGGGAGCGAGTTCTTC	CASSLEGNSGSEFF
-	-	TRBJ1-5	TRBV6-5	TGTGCCACTCGCCCGACAGGTTTGGGGCCCCAGCATTTT	CATRPTGLGPQHF
-	TRBD2	TRBJ2-7	TRBV7-8	TGTGCCAGCAGGACCGGGACTAGCGGCTACGAGCAGTACTTC	CASRTGTSGYEQYF
-	-	TRBJ1-2	TRBV28	TGTGCCAGCAGTTTATTGGGAGGGGGTGGCTACACCTTC	CASSLLGGGGYTF
once	-	TRBJ2-1	TRBV7-9	TGTGCCAGCAGCCCGGGAACCGGGGCCTACAATGAGCAGTTCTTC	CASSPGTGAYNEQFF
-	TRBD1	TRBJ2-5	TRBV5-5	TGTGCCAGCAGCCCCGGGACAGCTCTTTACCAAGAGACCCAGTACTTC	CASSPGTALYQETQYF
few	-	TRBJ1-6	TRBV18	TGTGCCAGCTCACCGGTCTCAGGGTTGGATTCACCCCTCCACTTT	CASSPVSGLDSPLHF
-	-	TRBJ2-5	TRBV5-1	TGCGCCAGCAGCTTGTCTATCCAGGGGGAGACCCAGTACTTC	CASSLSIQGETQYF
once	-	TRBJ1-5	TRBV19	TGTGCCAGTTCTGACACTCGCAATCAGCCCCAGCATTTT	CASSDTRNQPQHF
-	-	TRBJ1-2	TRBV5-4	TGTGCCAGCAGCTTGGATGCGGACAGAGGCTACACCTTC	CASSLDADRGYTF
-	-	TRBJ1-2	TRBV9	TGTGCCAGCAGCGGTGCGGGGCCCTATGGCTACACCTTC	CASSGAGPYGYTF
-	-	TRBJ2-3	TRBV27	TGTGCCAGCAGAACCGGGACTCGGGACACAGATACGCAGTATTTT	CASRTGTRDTDTQYF